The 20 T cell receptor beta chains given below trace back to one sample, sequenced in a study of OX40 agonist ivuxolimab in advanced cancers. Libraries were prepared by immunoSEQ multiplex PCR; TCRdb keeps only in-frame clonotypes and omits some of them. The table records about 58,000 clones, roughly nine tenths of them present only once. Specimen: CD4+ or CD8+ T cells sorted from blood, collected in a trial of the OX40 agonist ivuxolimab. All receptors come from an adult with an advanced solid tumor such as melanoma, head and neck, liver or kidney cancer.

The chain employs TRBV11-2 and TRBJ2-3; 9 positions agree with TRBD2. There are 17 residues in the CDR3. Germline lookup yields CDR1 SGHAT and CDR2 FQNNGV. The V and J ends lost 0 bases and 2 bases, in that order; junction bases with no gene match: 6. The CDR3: CASSLEPSGAPTDTQYF. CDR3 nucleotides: TGTGCCAGCAGCTTAGAGCCTAGCGGGGCTCCCACAGATACGCAGTATTTT. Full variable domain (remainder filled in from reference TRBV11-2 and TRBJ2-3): EAGVAQSPRYKIIEKRQSVAFWCNPISGHATLYWYQQILGQGPKLLIQFQNNGVVDDSQLPKDRFSAERLKGVDSTLKIQPAKLEDSAVYLCASSLEPSGAPTDTQYFGPGTRLTVL.

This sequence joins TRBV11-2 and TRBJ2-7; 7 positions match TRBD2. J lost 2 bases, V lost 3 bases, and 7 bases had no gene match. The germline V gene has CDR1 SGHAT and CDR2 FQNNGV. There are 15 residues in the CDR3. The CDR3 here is CASSFASGGTYEQYF. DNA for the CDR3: TGTGCCAGCAGCTTCGCCTCGGGAGGAACCTACGAGCAGTACTTC.

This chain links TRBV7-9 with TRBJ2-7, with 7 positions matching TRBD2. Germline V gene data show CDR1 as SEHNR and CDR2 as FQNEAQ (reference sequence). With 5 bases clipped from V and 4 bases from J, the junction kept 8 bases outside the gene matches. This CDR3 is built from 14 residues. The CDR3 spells CASSSAVGGYEQYF. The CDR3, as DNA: TGTGCCAGCAGCAGTGCTGTGGGAGGGTACGAGCAGTACTTC.

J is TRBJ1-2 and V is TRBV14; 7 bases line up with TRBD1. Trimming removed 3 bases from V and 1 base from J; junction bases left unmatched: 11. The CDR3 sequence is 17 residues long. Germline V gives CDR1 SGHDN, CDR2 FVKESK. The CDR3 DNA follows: TGTGCCAGCAGCCACGGACAGGAAGCTCTATTTAACTATGGCTACACCTTC. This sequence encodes CASSHGQEALFNYGYTF.

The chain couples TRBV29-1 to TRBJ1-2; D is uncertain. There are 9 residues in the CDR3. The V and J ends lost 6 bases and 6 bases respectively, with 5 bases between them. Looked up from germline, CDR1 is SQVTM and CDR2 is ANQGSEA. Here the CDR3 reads CSVPDGYTF. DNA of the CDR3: TGCAGCGTACCAGATGGCTACACCTTC.

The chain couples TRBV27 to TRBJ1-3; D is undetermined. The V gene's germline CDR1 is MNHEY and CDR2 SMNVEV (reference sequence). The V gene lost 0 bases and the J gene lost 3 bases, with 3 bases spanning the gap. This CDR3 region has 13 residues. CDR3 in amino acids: CASSLSLGNTIYF. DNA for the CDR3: TGTGCCAGCAGTTTATCTCTTGGAAACACCATATATTTT.

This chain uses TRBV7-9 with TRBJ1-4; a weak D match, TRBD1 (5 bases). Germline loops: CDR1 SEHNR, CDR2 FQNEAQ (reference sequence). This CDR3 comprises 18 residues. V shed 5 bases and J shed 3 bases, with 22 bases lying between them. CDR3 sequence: CASSQPTVTEGPNEKLFF. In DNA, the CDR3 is TGTGCCAGCAGCCAACCGACCGTAACCGAGGGACCTAATGAAAAACTGTTTTTT. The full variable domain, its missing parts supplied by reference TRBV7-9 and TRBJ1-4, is DTGVSQNPRHKITKRGQNVTFRCDPISEHNRLYWYRQTLGQGPEFLTYFQNEAQLEKSRLLSDRFSAERPKGSFSTLEIQRTEQGDSAMYLCASSQPTVTEGPNEKLFFGSGTQLSVL.

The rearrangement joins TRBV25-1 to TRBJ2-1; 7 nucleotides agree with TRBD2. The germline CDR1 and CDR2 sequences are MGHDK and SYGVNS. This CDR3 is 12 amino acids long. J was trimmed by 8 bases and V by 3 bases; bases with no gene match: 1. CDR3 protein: CASSDGRDEQFF. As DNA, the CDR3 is TGTGCCAGCAGTGATGGGAGGGATGAGCAGTTCTTC.

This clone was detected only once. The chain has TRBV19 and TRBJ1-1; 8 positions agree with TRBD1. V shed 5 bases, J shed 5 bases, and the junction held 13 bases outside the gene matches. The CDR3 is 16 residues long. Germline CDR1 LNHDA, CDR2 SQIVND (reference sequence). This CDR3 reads CASSPTRTGSWTEAFF. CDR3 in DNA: TGTGCCAGTAGTCCGACTAGGACAGGGAGTTGGACTGAAGCTTTCTTT.

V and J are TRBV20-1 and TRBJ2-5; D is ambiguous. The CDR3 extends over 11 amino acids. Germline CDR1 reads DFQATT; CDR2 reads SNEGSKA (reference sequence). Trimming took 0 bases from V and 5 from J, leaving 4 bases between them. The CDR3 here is CSAREWETQYF. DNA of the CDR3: TGCAGTGCTAGAGAATGGGAGACCCAGTACTTC.

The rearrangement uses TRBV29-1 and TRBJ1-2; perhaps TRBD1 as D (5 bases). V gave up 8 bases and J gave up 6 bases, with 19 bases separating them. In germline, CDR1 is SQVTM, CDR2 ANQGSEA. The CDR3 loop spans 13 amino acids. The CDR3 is CSSHERGMDGYTF. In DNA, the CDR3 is TGCAGCTCCCACGAGAGGGGTATGGATGGCTACACCTTC.

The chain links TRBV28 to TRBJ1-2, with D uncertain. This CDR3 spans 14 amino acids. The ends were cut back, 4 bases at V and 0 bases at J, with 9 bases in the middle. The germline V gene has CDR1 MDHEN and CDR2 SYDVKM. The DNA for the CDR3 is TGTGCCAGCAGTTCCCTACAGCCTAACTATGGCTACACCTTC. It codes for CASSSLQPNYGYTF.

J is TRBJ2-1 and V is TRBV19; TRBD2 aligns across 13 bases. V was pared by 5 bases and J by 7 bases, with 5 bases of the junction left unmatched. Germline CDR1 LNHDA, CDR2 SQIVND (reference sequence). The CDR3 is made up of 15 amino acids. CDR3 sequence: CASSPRLAGGNEQFF. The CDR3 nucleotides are TGTGCCAGTAGTCCCAGACTAGCGGGAGGAAATGAGCAGTTCTTC.

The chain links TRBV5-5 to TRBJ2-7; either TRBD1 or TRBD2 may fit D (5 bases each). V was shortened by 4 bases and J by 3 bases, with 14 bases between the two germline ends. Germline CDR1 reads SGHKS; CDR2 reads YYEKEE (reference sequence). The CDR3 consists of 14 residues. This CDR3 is CASSHPGTYYEQYV. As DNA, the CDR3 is TGTGCCAGCAGCCATCCCGGGACCTACTACGAGCAGTACGTC.

The CDR3 nucleotides read TGTGCCAGTAGTATAGCTTACAGGGGCATCTCCTACGAGCAGTACTTC. Translated, it gives CASSIAYRGISYEQYF. This rearrangement joins TRBV19 to TRBJ2-7; 7 bases fit TRBD1. Germline V gene data show CDR1 as LNHDA and CDR2 as SQIVND (reference sequence). J gave up 0 bases and V 1 base, and 6 bases lay outside the gene matches. The CDR3 is 16 residues long.

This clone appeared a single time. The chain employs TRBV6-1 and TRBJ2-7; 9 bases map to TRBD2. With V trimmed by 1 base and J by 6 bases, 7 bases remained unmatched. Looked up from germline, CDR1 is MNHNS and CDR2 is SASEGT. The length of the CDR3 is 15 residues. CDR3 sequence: CASSEEVSGSSEQYF. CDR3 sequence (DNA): TGTGCCAGCAGTGAAGAGGTTAGCGGGAGCTCCGAGCAGTACTTC.

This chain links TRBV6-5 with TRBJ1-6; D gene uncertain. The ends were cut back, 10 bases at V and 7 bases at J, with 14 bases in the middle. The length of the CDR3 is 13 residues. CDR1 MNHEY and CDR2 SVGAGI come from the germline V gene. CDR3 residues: CATTTVANSPLHF. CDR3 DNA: TGTGCCACAACTACGGTGGCGAATTCACCCCTCCACTTT.

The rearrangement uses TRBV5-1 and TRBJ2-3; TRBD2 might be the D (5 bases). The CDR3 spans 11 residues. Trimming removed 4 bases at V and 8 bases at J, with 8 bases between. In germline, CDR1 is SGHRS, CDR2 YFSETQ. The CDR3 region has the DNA TGCGCCAGCAGCCTAGCTGGTACGCAGTATTTT. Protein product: CASSLAGTQYF.

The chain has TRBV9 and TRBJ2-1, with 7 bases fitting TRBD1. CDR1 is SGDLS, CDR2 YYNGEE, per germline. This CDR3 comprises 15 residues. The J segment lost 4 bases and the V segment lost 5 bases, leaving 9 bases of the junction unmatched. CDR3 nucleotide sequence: TGTGCCAGCAGTGACCGACAGGGTCGGTACAATGAGCAGTTCTTC. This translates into CASSDRQGRYNEQFF. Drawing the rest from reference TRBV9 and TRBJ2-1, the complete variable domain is DSGVTQTPKHLITATGQRVTLRCSPRSGDLSVYWYQQSLDQGLQFLIQYYNGEERAKGNILERFSAQQFPDLHSELNLSSLELGDSALYFCASSDRQGRYNEQFFGPGTRLTVL.

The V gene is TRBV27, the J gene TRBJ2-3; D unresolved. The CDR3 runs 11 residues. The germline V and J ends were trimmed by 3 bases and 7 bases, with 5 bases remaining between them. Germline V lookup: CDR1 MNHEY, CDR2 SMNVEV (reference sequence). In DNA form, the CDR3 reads TGTGCCAGCAGTTTTGCTAATACGCAGTATTTT. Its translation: CASSFANTQYF.